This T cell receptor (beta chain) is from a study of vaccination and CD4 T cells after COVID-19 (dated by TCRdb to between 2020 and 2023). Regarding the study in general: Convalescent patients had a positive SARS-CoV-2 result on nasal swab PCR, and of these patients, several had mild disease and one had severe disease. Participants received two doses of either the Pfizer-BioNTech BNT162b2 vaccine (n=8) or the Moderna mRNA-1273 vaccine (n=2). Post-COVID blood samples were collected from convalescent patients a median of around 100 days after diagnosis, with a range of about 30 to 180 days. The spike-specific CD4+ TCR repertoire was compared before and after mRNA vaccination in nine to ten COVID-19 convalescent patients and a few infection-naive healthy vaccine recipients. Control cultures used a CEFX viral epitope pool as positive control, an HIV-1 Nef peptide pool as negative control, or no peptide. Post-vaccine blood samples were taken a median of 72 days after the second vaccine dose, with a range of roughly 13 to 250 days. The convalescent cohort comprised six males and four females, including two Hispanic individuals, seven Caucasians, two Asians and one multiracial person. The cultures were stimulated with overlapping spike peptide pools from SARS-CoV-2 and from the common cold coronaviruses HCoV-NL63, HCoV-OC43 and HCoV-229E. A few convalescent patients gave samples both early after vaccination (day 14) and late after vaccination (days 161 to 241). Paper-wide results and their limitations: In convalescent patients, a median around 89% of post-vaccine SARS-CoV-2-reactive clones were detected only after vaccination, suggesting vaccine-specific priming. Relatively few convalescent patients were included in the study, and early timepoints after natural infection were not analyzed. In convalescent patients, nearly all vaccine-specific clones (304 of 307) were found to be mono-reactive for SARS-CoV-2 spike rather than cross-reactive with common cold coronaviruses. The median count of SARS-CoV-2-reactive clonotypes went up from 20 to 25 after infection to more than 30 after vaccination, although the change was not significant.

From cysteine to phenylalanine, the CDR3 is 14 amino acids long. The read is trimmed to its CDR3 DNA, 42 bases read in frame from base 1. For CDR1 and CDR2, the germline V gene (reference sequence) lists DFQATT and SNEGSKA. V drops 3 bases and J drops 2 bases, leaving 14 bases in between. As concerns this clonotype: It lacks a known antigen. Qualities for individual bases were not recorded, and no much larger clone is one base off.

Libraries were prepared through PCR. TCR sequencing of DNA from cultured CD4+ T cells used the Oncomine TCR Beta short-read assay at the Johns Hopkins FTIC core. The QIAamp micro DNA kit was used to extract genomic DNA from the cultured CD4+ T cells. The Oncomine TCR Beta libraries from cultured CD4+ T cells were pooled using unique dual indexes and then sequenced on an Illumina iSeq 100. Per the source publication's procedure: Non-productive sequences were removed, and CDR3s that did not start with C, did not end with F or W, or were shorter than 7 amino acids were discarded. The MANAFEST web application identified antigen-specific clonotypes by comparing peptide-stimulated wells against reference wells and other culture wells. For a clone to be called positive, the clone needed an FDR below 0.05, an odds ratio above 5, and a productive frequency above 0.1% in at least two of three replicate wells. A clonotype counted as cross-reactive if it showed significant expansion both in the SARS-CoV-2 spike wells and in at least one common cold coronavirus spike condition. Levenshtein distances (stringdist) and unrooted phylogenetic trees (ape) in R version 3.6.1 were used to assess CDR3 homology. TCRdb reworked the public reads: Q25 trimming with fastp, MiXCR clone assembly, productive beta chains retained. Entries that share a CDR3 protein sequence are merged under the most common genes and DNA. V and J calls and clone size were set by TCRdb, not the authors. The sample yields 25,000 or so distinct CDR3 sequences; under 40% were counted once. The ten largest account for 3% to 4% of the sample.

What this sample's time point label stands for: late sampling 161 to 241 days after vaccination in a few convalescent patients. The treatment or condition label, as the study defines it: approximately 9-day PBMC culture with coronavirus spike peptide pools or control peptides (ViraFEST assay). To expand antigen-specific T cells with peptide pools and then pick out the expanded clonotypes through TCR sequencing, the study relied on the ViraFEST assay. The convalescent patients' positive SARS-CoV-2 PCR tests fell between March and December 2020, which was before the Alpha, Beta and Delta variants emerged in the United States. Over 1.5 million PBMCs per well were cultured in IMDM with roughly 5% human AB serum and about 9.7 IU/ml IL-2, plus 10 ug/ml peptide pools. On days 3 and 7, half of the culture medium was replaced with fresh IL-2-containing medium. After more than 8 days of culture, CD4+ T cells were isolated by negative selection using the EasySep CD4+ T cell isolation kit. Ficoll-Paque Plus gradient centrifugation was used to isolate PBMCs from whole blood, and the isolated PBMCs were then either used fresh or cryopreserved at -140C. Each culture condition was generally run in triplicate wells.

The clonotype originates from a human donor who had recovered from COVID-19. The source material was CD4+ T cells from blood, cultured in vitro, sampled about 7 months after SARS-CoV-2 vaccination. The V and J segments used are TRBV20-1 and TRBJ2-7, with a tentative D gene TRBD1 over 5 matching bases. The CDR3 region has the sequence CSARQPGLTYEQYF. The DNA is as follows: TGCAGTGCTAGGCAGCCAGGGTTGACCTACGAGCAGTACTTC.